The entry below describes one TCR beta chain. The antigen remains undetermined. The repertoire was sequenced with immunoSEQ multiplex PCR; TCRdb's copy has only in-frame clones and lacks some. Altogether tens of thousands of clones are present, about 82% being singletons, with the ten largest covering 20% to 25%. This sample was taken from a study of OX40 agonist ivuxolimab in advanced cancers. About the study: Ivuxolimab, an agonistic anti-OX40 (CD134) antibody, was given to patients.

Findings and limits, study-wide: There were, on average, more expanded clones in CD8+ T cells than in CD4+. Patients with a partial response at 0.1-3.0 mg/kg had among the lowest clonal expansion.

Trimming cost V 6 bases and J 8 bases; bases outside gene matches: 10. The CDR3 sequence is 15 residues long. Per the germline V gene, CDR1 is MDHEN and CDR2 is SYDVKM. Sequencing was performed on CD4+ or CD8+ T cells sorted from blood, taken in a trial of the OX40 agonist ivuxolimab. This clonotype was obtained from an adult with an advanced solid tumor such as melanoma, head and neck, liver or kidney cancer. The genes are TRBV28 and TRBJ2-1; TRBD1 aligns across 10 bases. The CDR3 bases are TGTGCCAGCAGACGCCGGGACAGGGGATTTGATGAGCAGTTCTTC. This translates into CASRRRDRGFDEQFF.